This is a list of T cell receptor beta chains from one sample in a study of Ad26.COV2.S vaccination and SARS-CoV-2 variants. Profiling relied on immunoSEQ multiplex PCR, and the TCRdb table lists in-frame clones only, not all of them. This sample has roughly 410,000 clones, with around four fifths found just once. The material was peripheral blood, obtained in a trial of Ad26.COV2.S vaccine versus placebo. These receptors were collected from a person aged 18-65 years who received the Ad26.COV2.S COVID-19 vaccine or a placebo. The CDR3 runs from the conserved cysteine through the conserved F or W. D genes are given only for firm matches. Not every row has a clone size; where given, it reads once, few, many or a size class.

v_gene: TRBV7-2
abundance: .
d_gene: TRBD1
j_gene: TRBJ1-3
CDR3nt: TGTGCCAGCAGCTCAGGGGGCTCTGGAAACACCATATATTTT
CDR3aa: CASSSGGSGNTIYF

v_gene: TRBV5-1
abundance: few
d_gene: TRBD2
j_gene: TRBJ2-2
CDR3nt: TGCGCCAGCAGCTCACTAGCGGGGGGTCTTAACACCGGGGAGCTGTTTTTT
CDR3aa: CASSSLAGGLNTGELFF

v_gene: TRBV9
abundance: .
d_gene: TRBD1
j_gene: TRBJ1-2
CDR3nt: TGTGCCAGCAGCGTAGCGACAGGGGAGGCGGGTGGCTACACCTTC
CDR3aa: CASSVATGEAGGYTF

v_gene: TRBV6-5
abundance: .
d_gene: .
j_gene: TRBJ2-2
CDR3nt: TGTGCCAGCAGTTACTCTCGCAGAACCACCGGGGAGCTGTTTTTT
CDR3aa: CASSYSRRTTGELFF

v_gene: TRBV5-5
abundance: .
d_gene: .
j_gene: TRBJ2-1
CDR3nt: TGTGCCAGCAGCAGTAGGGGATATACCCCAGGGCAGTTCTTC
CDR3aa: CASSSRGYTPGQFF

v_gene: TRBV29-1
abundance: .
d_gene: .
j_gene: TRBJ1-2
CDR3nt: TGCAGCGTTCAGCGGGGGGTAGGAGGCTACACCTTC
CDR3aa: CSVQRGVGGYTF

v_gene: TRBV6-6
abundance: .
d_gene: .
j_gene: TRBJ1-2
CDR3nt: TGTGCCAGCAGTTCCTTGGGGCCAGGAAGGGATGGCTACACCTTC
CDR3aa: CASSSLGPGRDGYTF

v_gene: TRBV2
abundance: .
d_gene: .
j_gene: TRBJ2-1
CDR3nt: TGTGCCAGCAGTGACCGGACGGCCCTCAGGCCGGAGCAGTTCTTC
CDR3aa: CASSDRTALRPEQFF

v_gene: TRBV7-9
abundance: .
d_gene: .
j_gene: TRBJ2-1
CDR3nt: TGTGCCAGCAGCCTAGGTTCGGGGCTCCCATACAATGAGCAGTTCTTC
CDR3aa: CASSLGSGLPYNEQFF

v_gene: TRBV7-2
abundance: few
d_gene: TRBD2
j_gene: TRBJ2-7
CDR3nt: TGTGCCAGCAGCACTAGCGGGGCAAGCGAGCAGTACTTC
CDR3aa: CASSTSGASEQYF

v_gene: TRBV5-1
abundance: .
d_gene: TRBD1
j_gene: TRBJ1-5
CDR3nt: TGCGCCAGCAGAGATACACAGGGGGCGAGCAATCAGCCCCAGCATTTT
CDR3aa: CASRDTQGASNQPQHF

v_gene: TRBV5-1
abundance: .
d_gene: TRBD1
j_gene: TRBJ1-5
CDR3nt: TGCGCCAGCAGGCGGACGGGACAGGGCGATCAGCCCCAGCATTTT
CDR3aa: CASRRTGQGDQPQHF

v_gene: TRBV5-1
abundance: .
d_gene: .
j_gene: TRBJ2-1
CDR3nt: TGCGCCAGCAGCACCTCTTCTAATAGGCTTGAGCAGTTCTTC
CDR3aa: CASSTSSNRLEQFF

v_gene: TRBV4-3
abundance: .
d_gene: .
j_gene: TRBJ2-2
CDR3nt: TGCGCCAGCAGCCCCGGCGGGGAGCTGTTTTTT
CDR3aa: CASSPGGELFF

v_gene: TRBV10-2
abundance: .
d_gene: .
j_gene: TRBJ2-7
CDR3nt: TGCGCCAGCAGTGGTGGAGTCTCCTACGAGCAGTACTTC
CDR3aa: CASSGGVSYEQYF

v_gene: TRBV5-6
abundance: .
d_gene: TRBD1
j_gene: TRBJ2-7
CDR3nt: TGTGCCAGCAGCTCCAGGGGGCACAGCGAGCAGTACTTC
CDR3aa: CASSSRGHSEQYF

v_gene: TRBV19
abundance: few
d_gene: TRBD1
j_gene: TRBJ1-5
CDR3nt: TGTGCCAGTATTAAGGACAGGGCACGCAATCAGCCCCAGCATTTT
CDR3aa: CASIKDRARNQPQHF

v_gene: TRBV11-2
abundance: .
d_gene: TRBD2
j_gene: TRBJ2-1
CDR3nt: TGTGCCAGCAGCTTAGGGAAAAGCGGGGGGGCCCTCTCCTACAATGAGCAGTTCTTC
CDR3aa: CASSLGKSGGALSYNEQFF

v_gene: TRBV30
abundance: .
d_gene: .
j_gene: TRBJ1-3
CDR3nt: TGTGCCTGGAGTGTAGAAGGTCCTTCTCGGACGGGAAACACCATATATTTT
CDR3aa: CAWSVEGPSRTGNTIYF

v_gene: TRBV6-5
abundance: .
d_gene: .
j_gene: TRBJ1-1
CDR3nt: TGTGCCAGCAGTCCCTACGACAGTCAAGAAGCTTTCTTT
CDR3aa: CASSPYDSQEAFF

v_gene: TRBV11-3
abundance: .
d_gene: .
j_gene: TRBJ1-1
CDR3nt: TGTGCCAGCAGCCTCGGGAGGGCGGTCACTGAAGCTTTCTTT
CDR3aa: CASSLGRAVTEAFF

v_gene: TRBV2
abundance: .
d_gene: .
j_gene: TRBJ2-2
CDR3nt: TGTGCCAGCAGTCGGACAGTTAACACCGGGGAGCTGTTTTTT
CDR3aa: CASSRTVNTGELFF

v_gene: TRBV7-8
abundance: once
d_gene: .
j_gene: TRBJ2-5
CDR3nt: TGTGCCAGCAGCTTCCGCAGATGGGAGACCCAGTACTTC
CDR3aa: CASSFRRWETQYF

v_gene: TRBV27
abundance: .
d_gene: .
j_gene: TRBJ1-4
CDR3nt: TGTGCCAGCAGTTTAGTAGGGGAGAATGAAAAACTGTTTTTT
CDR3aa: CASSLVGENEKLFF

v_gene: TRBV28
abundance: .
d_gene: TRBD1
j_gene: TRBJ1-5
CDR3nt: TGTGCCAGCAGGGAAGGGGGCGATCAGCCCCAGCATTTT
CDR3aa: CASREGGDQPQHF

v_gene: TRBV27
abundance: .
d_gene: .
j_gene: TRBJ2-7
CDR3nt: TGTGCCAGCAGTCCTTCCATCCCCGGGACCTGGGGGATAGACGAGCAGTACTTC
CDR3aa: CASSPSIPGTWGIDEQYF

v_gene: TRBV4-1
abundance: .
d_gene: TRBD2
j_gene: TRBJ2-3
CDR3nt: TGCGCCAGCAGCACTGGAGCTAGCGGGAGAACAGATACGCAGTATTTT
CDR3aa: CASSTGASGRTDTQYF

v_gene: TRBV30
abundance: .
d_gene: TRBD1
j_gene: TRBJ2-2
CDR3nt: TGTGCCTGGAGTACCCGGGACAGAGACACCGGGGAGCTGTTTTTT
CDR3aa: CAWSTRDRDTGELFF